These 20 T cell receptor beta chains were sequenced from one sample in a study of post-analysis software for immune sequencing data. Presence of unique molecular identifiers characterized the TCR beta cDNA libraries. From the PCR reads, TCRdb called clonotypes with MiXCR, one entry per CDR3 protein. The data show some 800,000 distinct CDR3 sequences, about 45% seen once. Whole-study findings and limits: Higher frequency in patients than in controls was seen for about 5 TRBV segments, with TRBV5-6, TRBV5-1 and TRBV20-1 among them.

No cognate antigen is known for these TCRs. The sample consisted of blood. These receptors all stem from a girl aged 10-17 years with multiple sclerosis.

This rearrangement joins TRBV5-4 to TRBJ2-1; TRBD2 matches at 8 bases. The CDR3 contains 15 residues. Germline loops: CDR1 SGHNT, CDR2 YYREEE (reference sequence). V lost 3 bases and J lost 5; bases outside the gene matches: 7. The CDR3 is CASSYKRERDNEQFF. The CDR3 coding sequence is TGTGCCAGCAGCTACAAGCGGGAGAGGGACAATGAGCAGTTCTTC.

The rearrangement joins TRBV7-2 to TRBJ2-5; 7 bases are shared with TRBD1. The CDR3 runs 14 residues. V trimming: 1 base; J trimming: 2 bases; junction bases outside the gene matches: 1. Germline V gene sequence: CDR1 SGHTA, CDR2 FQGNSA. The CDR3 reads CASSLVTGQETQYF. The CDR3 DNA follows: TGTGCCAGCAGCTTAGTGACAGGGCAAGAGACCCAGTACTTC.

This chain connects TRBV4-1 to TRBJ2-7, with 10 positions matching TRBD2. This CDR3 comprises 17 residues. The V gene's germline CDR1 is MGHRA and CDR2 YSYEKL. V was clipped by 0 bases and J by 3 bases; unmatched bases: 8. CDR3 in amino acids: CASSQDSGAGGDYEQYF. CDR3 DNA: TGCGCCAGCAGCCAAGATAGCGGAGCGGGAGGGGACTACGAGCAGTACTTC.

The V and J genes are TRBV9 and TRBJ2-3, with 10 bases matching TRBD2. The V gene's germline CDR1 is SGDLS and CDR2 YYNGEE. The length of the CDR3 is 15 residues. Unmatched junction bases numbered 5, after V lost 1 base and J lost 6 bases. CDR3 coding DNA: TGTGCCAGCAGCGTAAGCGGGAGGGCCGGGGATACGCAGTATTTT. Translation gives CASSVSGRAGDTQYF.

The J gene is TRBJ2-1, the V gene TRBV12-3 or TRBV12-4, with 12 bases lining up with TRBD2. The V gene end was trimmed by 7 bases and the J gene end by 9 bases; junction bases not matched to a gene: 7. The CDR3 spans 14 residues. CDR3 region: CASTRLAGVSEQFF. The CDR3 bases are TGTGCCAGCACTAGACTAGCGGGAGTGAGTGAGCAGTTCTTC.

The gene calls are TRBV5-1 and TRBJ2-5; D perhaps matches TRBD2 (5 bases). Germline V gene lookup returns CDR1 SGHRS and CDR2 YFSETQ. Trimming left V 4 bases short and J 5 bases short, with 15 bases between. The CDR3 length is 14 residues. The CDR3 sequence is CASSTRTEAETQYF. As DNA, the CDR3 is TGCGCCAGCAGCACACGGACGGAGGCGGAGACCCAGTACTTC.

CDR3 coding DNA: TGCGCCAGCACCATCCGAGGGGGGGCAAAGATAAATGAGCAGTTCTTC. As protein: CASTIRGGAKINEQFF. This chain connects TRBV5-1 to TRBJ2-1; maybe TRBD2 (7 bases). The V gene's germline CDR1 is SGHRS and CDR2 YFSETQ. The CDR3 covers 16 residues. Trimming removed 6 bases from V and 7 bases from J, with 23 bases in between.

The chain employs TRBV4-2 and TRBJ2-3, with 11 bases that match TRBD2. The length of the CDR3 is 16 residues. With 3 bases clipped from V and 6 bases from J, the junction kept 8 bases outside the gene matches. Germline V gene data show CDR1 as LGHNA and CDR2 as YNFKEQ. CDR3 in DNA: TGTGCCAGCAGCCAGGCAGGACTAGCGGGTTCGGATACGCAGTATTTT. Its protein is CASSQAGLAGSDTQYF.

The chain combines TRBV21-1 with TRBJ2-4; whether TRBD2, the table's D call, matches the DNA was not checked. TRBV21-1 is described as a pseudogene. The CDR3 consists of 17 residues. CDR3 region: CATGGTSGALAKNIQYF. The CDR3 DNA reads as TGTGCCACCGGGGGGACTAGCGGGGCTCTAGCCAAAAACATTCAGTACTTC.

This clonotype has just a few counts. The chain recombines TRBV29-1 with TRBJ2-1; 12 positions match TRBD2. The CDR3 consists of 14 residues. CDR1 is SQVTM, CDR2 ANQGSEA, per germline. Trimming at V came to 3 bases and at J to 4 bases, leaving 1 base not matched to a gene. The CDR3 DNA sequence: TGCAGCGTTGATGGACTAGCGGGATACAATGAGCAGTTCTTC. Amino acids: CSVDGLAGYNEQFF.

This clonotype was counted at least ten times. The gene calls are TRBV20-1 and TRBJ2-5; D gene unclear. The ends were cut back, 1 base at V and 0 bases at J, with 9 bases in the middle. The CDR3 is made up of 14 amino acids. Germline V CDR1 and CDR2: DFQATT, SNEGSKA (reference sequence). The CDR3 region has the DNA TGCAGTGCTAGAGGTGCGGAGTACCAAGAGACCCAGTACTTC. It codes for CSARGAEYQETQYF.

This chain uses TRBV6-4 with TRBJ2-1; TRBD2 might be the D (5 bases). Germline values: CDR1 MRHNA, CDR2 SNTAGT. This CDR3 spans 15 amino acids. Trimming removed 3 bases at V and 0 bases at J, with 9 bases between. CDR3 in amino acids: CASSDIGSSYNEQFF. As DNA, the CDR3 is TGTGCCAGCAGTGATATTGGGAGCTCCTACAATGAGCAGTTCTTC.

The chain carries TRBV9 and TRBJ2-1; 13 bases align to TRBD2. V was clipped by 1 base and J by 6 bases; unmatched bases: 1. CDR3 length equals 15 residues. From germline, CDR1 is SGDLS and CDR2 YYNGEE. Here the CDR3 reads CASSVRTSGSNEQFF. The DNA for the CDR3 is TGTGCCAGCAGCGTACGGACTAGCGGGAGCAATGAGCAGTTCTTC.

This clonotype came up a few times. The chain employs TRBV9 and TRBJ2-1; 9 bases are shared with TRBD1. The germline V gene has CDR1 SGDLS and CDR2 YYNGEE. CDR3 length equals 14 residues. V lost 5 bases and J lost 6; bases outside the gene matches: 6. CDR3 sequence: CASRGGQGFNEQFF. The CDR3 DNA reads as TGTGCCAGCAGGGGGGGACAGGGTTTCAATGAGCAGTTCTTC.

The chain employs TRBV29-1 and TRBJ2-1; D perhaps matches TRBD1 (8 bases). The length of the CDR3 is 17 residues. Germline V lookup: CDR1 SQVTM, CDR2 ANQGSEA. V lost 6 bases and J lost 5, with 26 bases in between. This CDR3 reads CSVRGDRNIGGDNEQFF. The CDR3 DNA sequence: TGCAGCGTAAGGGGGGACAGGAACATTGGGGGGGACAATGAGCAGTTCTTC.

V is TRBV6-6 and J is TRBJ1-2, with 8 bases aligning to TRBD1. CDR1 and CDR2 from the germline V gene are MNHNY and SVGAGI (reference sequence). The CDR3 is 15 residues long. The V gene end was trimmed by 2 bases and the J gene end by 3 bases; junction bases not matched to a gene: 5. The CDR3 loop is CASSYLDREYYGYTF. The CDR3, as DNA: TGTGCCAGCAGTTACCTGGACAGGGAATACTATGGCTACACCTTC.

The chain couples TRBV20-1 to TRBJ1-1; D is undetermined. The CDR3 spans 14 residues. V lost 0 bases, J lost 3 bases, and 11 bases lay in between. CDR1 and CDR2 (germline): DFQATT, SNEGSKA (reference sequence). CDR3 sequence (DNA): TGCAGTGCTAGAGATGCTCCGGTGGACACTGAAGCTTTCTTT. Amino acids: CSARDAPVDTEAFF.

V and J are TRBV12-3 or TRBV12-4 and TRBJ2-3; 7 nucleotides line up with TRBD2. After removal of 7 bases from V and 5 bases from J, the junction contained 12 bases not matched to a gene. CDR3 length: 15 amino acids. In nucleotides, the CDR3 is TGTGCCAGCACCCTTGCGGGAGTCGGAGGAGATACGCAGTATTTT. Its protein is CASTLAGVGGDTQYF.

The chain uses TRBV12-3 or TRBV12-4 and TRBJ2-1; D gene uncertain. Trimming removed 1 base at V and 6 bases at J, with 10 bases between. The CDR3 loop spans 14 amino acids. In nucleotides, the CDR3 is TGTGCCAGCAGTTTAGGTGGAGCTGGCAATGAGCAGTTCTTC. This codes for CASSLGGAGNEQFF.

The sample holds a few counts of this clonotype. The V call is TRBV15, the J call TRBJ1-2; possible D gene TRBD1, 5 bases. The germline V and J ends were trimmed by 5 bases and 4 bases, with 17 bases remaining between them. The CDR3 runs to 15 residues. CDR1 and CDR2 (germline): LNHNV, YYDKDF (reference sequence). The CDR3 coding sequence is TGTGCCACCAGCCGCAAGACCGGGACGGCCTATGGCTACACCTTC. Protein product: CATSRKTGTAYGYTF. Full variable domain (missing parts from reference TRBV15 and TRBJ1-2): DAMVIQNPRYQVTQFGKPVTLSCSQTLNHNVMYWYQQKSSQAPKLLFHYYDKDFNNEADTPDNFQSRRPNTSFCFLDIRSPGLGDTAMYLCATSRKTGTAYGYTFGSGTRLTVV.